A single sample is the source of the 19 T cell receptor delta chains below, sequenced in a study of gamma-delta chains in newborns, infants, children. TCRdb fed the reads into CATT to redo clone calling. The repertoire includes about 3,800 delta-chain clones, about 4.5% of them detected once, and 5% to 7% sits in the top ten. The sequencing sample was made of blood. The source is a child who was a newborn, infant or young child, either healthy, febrile or measles-vaccinated (not recorded which).

This clone was seen only a few times. This may come from a read error, since a much larger clone is one base off. Distinct nucleotide sequences in the sample also encode this CDR3. V usage is TRDV2 and J usage is TRDJ1; 7 positions agree with TRDD3. CDR1 and CDR2 from the germline V gene are GEAIGNYY and EKD. CDR3 length equals 16 residues. DNA of the CDR3: TGTGCCTGTGATGATCTGGGGGCCCACAACACAGATAAACTCATCTTT. This codes for CACDDLGAHNTDKLIF.

Turning to this clone: Given a much more abundant clone one base away, this may be a read error. At the DNA level, this CDR3 is encoded by other sequences in the same sample as well. V gene TRDV2 combines with J gene TRDJ1; 9 bases match TRDD3. Germline V CDR1 and CDR2: GEAIGNYY, EKD. The CDR3 contains 23 residues. V was clipped by 0 bases and J by 0 bases; unmatched bases: 25. CDR3 amino acids: CACDTLLGGDLLLGETYTDKLIF. In nucleotides, the CDR3 is TGTGCCTGTGACACCCTCCTTGGTGGGGACCTACTACTGGGGGAGACGTACACCGATAAACTCATCTTT.

In its sample, this clone is medium-sized. This same CDR3 is encoded by further DNA sequences in the sample. The chain combines TRDV2 with TRDJ1; 8 nucleotides match TRDD3. This CDR3 contains 15 residues. Germline trimming cut 1 base from V and 0 bases from J; bases unmatched to any gene: 3. Germline CDR1 GEAIGNYY, CDR2 EKD. The CDR3 coding sequence is TGTGCCTGTGACACACTGGGGGTTAACACCGATAAACTCATCTTT. This sequence encodes CACDTLGVNTDKLIF.

This clone was seen a few times. Since a much larger clone is just one base distant, this may be a read error. Other DNA sequences within the sample encode an identical CDR3. V usage is TRDV2 and J usage is TRDJ2, with 10 nucleotides matching TRDD3. The CDR3 spans 18 residues. From germline, CDR1 is GEAIGNYY and CDR2 EKD. CDR3 bases: TGTGCCTGTGACACCGTACTGGGGGATCCTCTTTTGACGGCACAACTCTTCTTT. The encoded protein is CACDTVLGDPLLTAQLFF.

The chain is built from TRDV2 and TRDJ1; 8 nucleotides align to TRDD3. This CDR3 contains 18 residues. The V gene end was trimmed by 1 base and the J gene end by 8 bases; junction bases not matched to a gene: 20. The V gene's germline CDR1 is GEAIGNYY and CDR2 EKD. The CDR3 loop is CACDTLRTGGAEILKLIF. The CDR3 coding sequence is TGTGCCTGTGACACACTCCGTACTGGGGGTGCCGAGATTTTGAAACTCATCTTT.

In its sample, this clone ranks as medium-sized. This CDR3 is also generated by other DNA sequences in the sample. The chain joins TRDV2 to TRDJ1, with 7 nucleotides matching TRDD3. There are 15 residues in the CDR3. Trimming cost V 2 bases and J 0 bases; bases outside gene matches: 5. The germline CDR1 and CDR2 sequences are GEAIGNYY and EKD. This chain's CDR3 is CACDKLGGDTDKLIF. As DNA, the CDR3 is TGTGCCTGTGACAAGCTGGGGGGAGACACCGATAAACTCATCTTT.

This clone was picked up a small number of times. This may stem from a read error, because a much larger clone lies one nucleotide away. The same CDR3 also results from other DNA sequences found in this sample. The V and J genes are TRDV2 and TRDJ1, with 8 bases fitting TRDD3. CDR1 and CDR2 from the germline V gene are GEAIGNYY and EKD. CDR3 size: 15 residues. The J segment lost 0 bases and the V segment lost 7 bases, leaving 9 bases of the junction unmatched. The CDR3 DNA sequence: TGTGCCTGCGACGGTCTGGGGGACTACACCGATAAACTCATCTTT. Translated, it gives CACDGLGDYTDKLIF.

Of note for this clone: Since a much larger clone is just one base distant, this may be a read error. Additional DNA sequences in this sample encode the identical CDR3. The CDR3 loop is CACDTVRGGSWDTRQMFF. The DNA of the CDR3 is TGTGCCTGCGACACCGTAAGGGGGGGCTCCTGGGACACCCGACAGATGTTTTTC. The chain combines TRDV2 with TRDJ3, with D possibly TRDD3 on 5 matching bases. CDR1 GEAIGNYY and CDR2 EKD come from the germline V gene. The CDR3 has 18 amino acids.

In its sample, this clone is medium-sized (0.01 to 0.1%). The rearrangement links TRDV2 to TRDJ1; D ambiguous. V was clipped by 0 bases and J by 1 base, with 26 bases between them. There are 20 residues in the CDR3. Germline V gives CDR1 GEAIGNYY, CDR2 EKD. The CDR3 coding sequence is TGTGCCTGTGACACCGTCGGTGGTAAACGAGGGTTTTCGGTCACCGATAAACTCATCTTT. The encoded protein is CACDTVGGKRGFSVTDKLIF.

By its share, this clone is large (0.1 to 1%). The chain is built from TRDV2 and TRDJ1, with 8 bases that match TRDD3. Looked up from germline, CDR1 is GEAIGNYY and CDR2 is EKD. The CDR3 has 16 residues. Trimming removed 3 bases from V and 2 bases from J; junction bases left unmatched: 10. CDR3 loop: CACDVVTGGPTDKLIF. The DNA for the CDR3 is TGTGCCTGTGACGTGGTTACTGGGGGGCCTACCGATAAACTCATCTTT.

This clone occurred a few times. The protein TCRdb gives is from a much larger clone and does not agree with this DNA's translation at residue 4, likely a read error; the protein shown here comes from the DNA. This chain connects TRDV2 to TRDJ1; D is possibly TRDD3 (5 bases). Germline CDR1 reads GEAIGNYY; CDR2 reads EKD. The CDR3 length is 16 residues. The CDR3 protein is CACGTVGTGDTDKLIF. CDR3 bases: TGTGCCTGTGGCACCGTGGGGACCGGAGACACCGATAAACTCATCTTT.

There are a few counts of this clone. The rearrangement joins TRDV2 to TRDJ1; TRDD3 matches at 10 bases. Trimming removed 4 bases from V and 1 base from J; junction bases left unmatched: 17. This CDR3 comprises 19 residues. The germline gives CDR1 GEAIGNYY, CDR2 EKD. The CDR3 loop is CACDGILRTGGFITDKLIF. The CDR3 DNA is TGTGCCTGTGATGGGATCCTACGGACTGGGGGATTTATCACCGATAAACTCATCTTT.

There are a few counts of this clone. A much larger clone is a single base away; this may be a read error. Different DNA sequences within this sample yield the same CDR3. The rearrangement links TRDV2 to TRDJ1; a possible D gene is TRDD3 (5 bases). Germline CDR1 is GEAIGNYY and CDR2 is EKD. V was trimmed by 3 bases and J by 1 base, leaving 26 bases between them. The CDR3 has 19 amino acids. CDR3 sequence: CACDPIPGTGGLPTDKLIF. CDR3 DNA sequence: TGTGCCTGTGACCCAATTCCCGGTACCGGGGGGCTCCCCACCGATAAACTCATCTTT.

Points on this clone: Just one base apart from a much larger clone, this may be a read error. The V and J genes are TRDV2 and TRDJ2; TRDD3 matches 8 bases. The CDR3 sequence is 19 residues long. Germline assignment: CDR1 GEAIGNYY and CDR2 EKD. The CDR3 nucleotides read TGTGCCTGTGACACCGTAGATCCGGAGTACCGGGGGATATCAGCACAACGCTTCTTT. As protein: CACDTVDPEYRGISAQRFF.

This chain uses TRDV2 with TRDJ1; 10 nucleotides match TRDD3. Looked up from germline, CDR1 is GEAIGNYY and CDR2 is EKD. J gave up 0 bases and V 4 bases, and 10 bases lay outside the gene matches. This CDR3 spans 17 amino acids. The CDR3 sequence is CACDQLGDRSYTDKLIF. CDR3 coding DNA: TGTGCCTGTGATCAACTGGGGGATCGTTCGTACACCGATAAACTCATCTTT.

This clone was counted a few times. Other DNA sequences in this specimen translate into the identical CDR3. The chain carries TRDV1 and TRDJ1; the match to TRDD2 covers 8 bases. The length of the CDR3 is 26 residues. CDR1 TSWWSYY and CDR2 QGS come from the germline V gene. Losses at the gene ends were 1 base for V and 5 bases for J; bases not matched to a gene: 39. The CDR3 nucleotides are TGTGCTCTTGGGGAACCTATTGAGGGCTTCCTACACCGTACTGGAATCCCTTTAGAGCACCCAGATAAACTCATCTTT. Amino acid sequence: CALGEPIEGFLHRTGIPLEHPDKLIF.

Worth noting for this clone: A single base separates this from a much larger clone, so it may be a read error. V and J are TRDV2 and TRDJ3, with 8 bases aligning to TRDD3. Germline loops: CDR1 GEAIGNYY, CDR2 EKD. The V gene end was trimmed by 3 bases and the J gene end by 0 bases; junction bases not matched to a gene: 6. The length of the CDR3 is 18 residues. CDR3 bases: TGTGCCTGTGACGTACTGGGGGCTAGCTCCTGGGACACCCGACAGATGTTTTTC. Translation gives CACDVLGASSWDTRQMFF.

There are a few counts of this clone. Since a much larger clone is just one base distant, this may be a read error. The gene calls are TRDV2 and TRDJ1, with TRDD3 matching 9 bases. Germline lookup yields CDR1 GEAIGNYY and CDR2 EKD. Trimming at V came to 3 bases and at J to 0 bases, leaving 25 bases not matched to a gene. This CDR3 region has 22 residues. CDR3: CACDSMGHVPTGGVPYTDKLIF. The CDR3 region has the DNA TGTGCCTGTGACTCAATGGGCCACGTCCCTACTGGGGGAGTACCTTACACCGATAAACTCATCTTT.

For this clone: A much larger clone is a single base away; this may be a read error. The chain joins TRDV2 to TRDJ3, with D possibly TRDD2 on 5 matching bases. Germline CDR1 GEAIGNYY, CDR2 EKD. The CDR3 loop spans 19 amino acids. The CDR3 sequence: CARDTAGTYSSWDTRQMFF. The CDR3 region has the DNA TGTGCCCGTGACACCGCCGGGACCTACAGCTCCTGGGACACCCGACAGATGTTTTTC.